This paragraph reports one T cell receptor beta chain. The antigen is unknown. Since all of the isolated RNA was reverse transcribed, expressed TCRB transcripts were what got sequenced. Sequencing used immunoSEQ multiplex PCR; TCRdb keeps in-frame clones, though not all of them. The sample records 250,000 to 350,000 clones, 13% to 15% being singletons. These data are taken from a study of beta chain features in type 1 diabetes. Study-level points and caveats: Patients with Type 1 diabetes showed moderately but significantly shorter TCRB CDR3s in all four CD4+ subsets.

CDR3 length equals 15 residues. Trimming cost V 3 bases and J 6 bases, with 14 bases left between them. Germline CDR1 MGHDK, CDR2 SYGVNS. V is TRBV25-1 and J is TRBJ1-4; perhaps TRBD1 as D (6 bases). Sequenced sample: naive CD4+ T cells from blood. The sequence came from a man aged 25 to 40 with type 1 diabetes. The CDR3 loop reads CASSDGVQGDEKLFF. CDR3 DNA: TGTGCCAGCAGTGATGGGGTACAGGGTGATGAAAAACTGTTTTTT.